Shown below are 12 T cell receptor beta chains from a single sample sequenced in a study of OX40 agonist ivuxolimab in advanced cancers. Sequenced by immunoSEQ multiplex PCR; TCRdb stores in-frame clones only, minus some. The repertoire holds about 24,000 clones, approximately 80% seen once, with 1.4% to 1.5% in the top ten. Source: CD4+ or CD8+ T cells sorted from blood, taken in a trial of the OX40 agonist ivuxolimab. The receptors shown here come from an adult with an advanced solid tumor such as melanoma, head and neck, liver or kidney cancer.

In this sample, this clone turned up a few times. CDR3 DNA sequence: TGTGCCACCCAGGGGGGGCTTGGGGCCAACGTCCTGACTTTC. Translated, it gives CATQGGLGANVLTF. J is TRBJ2-6 and V is TRBV19; tentatively, D is TRBD1 or TRBD2 (7 bases each). This CDR3 region has 14 residues. Germline V gene data show CDR1 as LNHDA and CDR2 as SQIVND (reference sequence). V was clipped by 10 bases and J by 3 bases, with 13 bases between them. Full variable domain (rest looked up from reference TRBV19 and TRBJ2-6): DGGITQSPKYLFRKEGQNVTLSCEQNLNHDAMYWYRQDPGQGLRLIYYSQIVNDFQKGDIAEGYSVSREKKESFPLTVTSAQKNPTAFYLCATQGGLGANVLTFGAGSRLTVL.

This chain uses TRBV5-5 with TRBJ2-7; D is possibly TRBD1 (5 bases). Germline V gene lookup returns CDR1 SGHKS and CDR2 YYEKEE (reference sequence). Trimming took 4 bases from V and 3 from J, leaving 17 bases between them. The CDR3 sequence is 15 residues long. This CDR3 is CASSTAADIIYEQYF. CDR3 nucleotide sequence: TGTGCCAGCAGCACAGCTGCGGACATTATCTACGAGCAGTACTTC.

V is TRBV28 and J is TRBJ2-7; the match to TRBD2 covers 9 bases. CDR1 is MDHEN and CDR2 is SYDVKM in the germline V gene. V dropped 7 bases and J dropped 4; count of bases not matched to a gene: 11. This CDR3 comprises 15 residues. Here the CDR3 DNA reads TGTGCCAGCATTGTCCGAACGGGACTAGCTTACGAGCAGTACTTC. Translated, it gives CASIVRTGLAYEQYF.

This clone appeared a single time. The rearrangement uses TRBV5-5 and TRBJ2-5; perhaps D is TRBD1 or TRBD2 (5 bases each). The J call is in doubt because the DNA end fits TRBJ2-7 better. Germline V gives CDR1 SGHKS, CDR2 YYEKEE (reference sequence). CDR3 length: 14 amino acids. CDR3 in amino acids: CASSLGGTSYEQYF. The CDR3, as DNA: TGTGCCAGCAGCTTGGGGGGGACCTCCTACGAGCAGTACTTC.

V is TRBV27 and J is TRBJ1-6; D gene unclear. Trimming removed 2 bases at V and 5 bases at J, with 7 bases between. The V gene's germline CDR1 is MNHEY and CDR2 SMNVEV (reference sequence). The CDR3 spans 14 residues. The CDR3 protein is CASSLGLNNSPLHF. The CDR3 coding sequence is TGTGCCAGCAGTTTAGGGCTGAATAATTCACCCCTCCACTTT.

The chain employs TRBV4-1 and TRBJ2-5; D is unclear. The CDR3 has 17 amino acids. Per the germline V gene, CDR1 is MGHRA and CDR2 is YSYEKL. Between the trimmed V and J ends, which lost 0 bases and 1 base, there was a span of 15 bases. CDR3 in DNA: TGCGCCAGCAGCCAAGACTGGGTGGGGTTGGTCCAAGAGACCCAGTACTTC. This sequence encodes CASSQDWVGLVQETQYF.

This chain joins TRBV5-1 and TRBJ2-3, with 9 bases aligning to TRBD2. Germline CDR1 reads SGHRS; CDR2 reads YFSETQ. The CDR3 extends over 16 amino acids. J gave up 0 bases and V 2 bases, and 4 bases lay outside the gene matches. This CDR3 reads CASSFGAGGSTDTQYF. Here the CDR3 DNA reads TGCGCCAGCAGCTTCGGAGCGGGAGGTAGCACAGATACGCAGTATTTT.

This chain connects TRBV2 to TRBJ1-1; D remains unclear. With 6 bases removed from V and 9 bases from J, the gap between germline ends came to 20 bases. The CDR3 runs 14 residues. Germline V gene lookup returns CDR1 SNHLY and CDR2 FYNNEI. CDR3 amino acids: CASREDQLGIKAFF. In nucleotides, the CDR3 is TGTGCCAGCAGAGAGGACCAACTAGGGATTAAAGCTTTCTTT.

The genes are TRBV5-1 and TRBJ1-2; 7 bases map to TRBD1. J gave up 8 bases and V 4 bases, and 8 bases lay outside the gene matches. Germline V gene sequence: CDR1 SGHRS, CDR2 YFSETQ. This CDR3 spans 13 amino acids. As DNA, the CDR3 is TGCGCCAGCAGCGGAACAGGGGAAAGCGGCTACACCTTC. This gives the protein CASSGTGESGYTF.

The sample holds one count of this clone. This chain links TRBV5-1 with TRBJ1-2, with D unclear. The CDR3 is 14 amino acids. From germline, CDR1 is SGHRS and CDR2 YFSETQ. Trimming left V 0 bases short and J 4 bases short, with 10 bases between. The CDR3: CASSLDIRGYGYTF. CDR3 nucleotides: TGCGCCAGCAGCTTGGACATCCGGGGCTATGGCTACACCTTC.

This clone has more than one count but fewer than ten. This chain joins TRBV7-2 and TRBJ2-3, with D possibly matching TRBD2 (5 bases). The V and J ends lost 8 bases and 5 bases respectively, with 8 bases between them. Germline-derived CDR1 and CDR2 are SGHTA and FQGNSA. The CDR3 sequence is 11 residues long. The CDR3 protein is CASGRGDTQYF. The CDR3 region has the DNA TGTGCCAGCGGACGGGGAGATACGCAGTATTTT.

The chain recombines TRBV6-1 with TRBJ1-2, with D uncertain. The CDR3 loop spans 16 amino acids. The V end was cut by 1 base, the J end by 4 bases, with 16 bases between. The germline CDR1 and CDR2 sequences are MNHNS and SASEGT. Written as DNA, the CDR3 is TGTGCCAGCAGTGAAGACCCGAGAGGCGGGAGCTATGGCTACACCTTC. Translating it yields CASSEDPRGGSYGYTF.